This TCR beta chain was captured in a study of graft-versus-host responses after intestinal transplantation. Study background: Induction with anti-thymocyte globulin, then tacrolimus and steroids for roughly three years, was given to all recipients.

Study findings and constraints: GvH clones turned up in recipient marrow; some had shown up first in ileum or blood.

To note about this clone: As yet, its antigen is unknown.

Germline V CDR1 and CDR2: SNHLY, FYNNEI. V dropped 6 bases and J dropped 4; count of bases not matched to a gene: 0. CDR3 length: 12 amino acids. The protocol was immunoSEQ multiplex PCR, while the TCRdb copy is restricted to in-frame clones and leaves out a portion. The table shows about 120,000 clones, with roughly 96% occurring only once. Sample: unstimulated CD8+ T cells sorted from spleen or lymph node cells, taken before intestinal transplant. The rearrangement joins TRBV2 to TRBJ1-5, with 7 bases aligning to TRBD1. This receptor was obtained from a human donor who received an intestinal transplant. In nucleotides, the CDR3 is TGTGCCAGCAGGACAGGGAATCAGCCCCAGCATTTT. Residues: CASRTGNQPQHF.